The rows below give T cell receptor beta chains drawn from one sample of a study. Each CDR3 protein gets one entry after TCRdb re-called the 5' RACE reads with MiXCR. The sample lists about 60,000 distinct CDR3 sequences, nearly 30% occurring once. Sequencing used tumor-infiltrating naive CD4+ T cells sorted from the breast tumor. The receptors stem from a female donor with breast cancer. The CDR3 runs from the conserved cysteine through the conserved F or W. The order of the fields is J gene, clone size, D gene, V gene, CDR3 length, CDR3 protein, CDR3 DNA. D genes are given only for firm matches. The size field is filled for only some rows; it gives once, few, many or a size class.

j_gene: TRBJ2-7
abundance: few
d_gene: .
v_gene: TRBV18
len: 13
CDR3aa: CASSPGPGGEQYF
CDR3nt: TGTGCCAGCTCACCCGGCCCAGGAGGCGAGCAGTACTTC

j_gene: TRBJ2-1
abundance: .
d_gene: .
v_gene: TRBV5-1
len: 15
CDR3aa: CASSFSATMGDEQFF
CDR3nt: TGCGCCAGCAGCTTCTCGGCGACGATGGGGGATGAGCAGTTCTTC

j_gene: TRBJ2-3
abundance: .
d_gene: TRBD2
v_gene: TRBV23-1
len: 15
CDR3aa: CASSRHERGVDTQYF
CDR3nt: TGCGCCAGCAGTCGTCATGAGCGGGGGGTGGATACGCAGTATTTT

j_gene: TRBJ1-1
abundance: .
d_gene: TRBD1
v_gene: TRBV6-5
len: 14
CDR3aa: CASSYDRDGTEAFF
CDR3nt: TGTGCCAGCAGTTACGACAGGGATGGCACTGAAGCTTTCTTT

j_gene: TRBJ1-2
abundance: few
d_gene: TRBD1
v_gene: TRBV28
len: 14
CDR3aa: CASFSGTGLRGYTF
CDR3nt: TGTGCCAGCTTCTCCGGGACAGGGCTAAGGGGCTACACCTTC

j_gene: TRBJ1-4
abundance: few
d_gene: .
v_gene: TRBV4-1
len: 15
CDR3aa: CASSQVWGYNEKLFF
CDR3nt: TGCGCCAGCAGCCAAGTTTGGGGATATAATGAAAAACTGTTTTTT

j_gene: TRBJ2-7
abundance: .
d_gene: TRBD1
v_gene: TRBV11-2
len: 15
CDR3aa: CASSLGGTGNNEQYF
CDR3nt: TGTGCCAGCAGCTTAGGGGGGACAGGGAACAACGAGCAGTACTTC

j_gene: TRBJ2-2
abundance: few
d_gene: .
v_gene: TRBV5-1
len: 14
CDR3aa: CASSLLQGTGELFF
CDR3nt: TGCGCCAGCAGCCTCTTACAGGGCACCGGGGAGCTGTTTTTT

j_gene: TRBJ1-1
abundance: many
d_gene: TRBD1
v_gene: TRBV20-1
len: 13
CDR3aa: CSASWTGKDEAFF
CDR3nt: TGCAGTGCTTCTTGGACAGGAAAGGATGAAGCTTTCTTT

j_gene: TRBJ1-4
abundance: many
d_gene: TRBD1
v_gene: TRBV4-3
len: 17
CDR3aa: CASSQFGQGGPNEKLFF
CDR3nt: TGCGCCAGCAGCCAATTTGGACAGGGCGGGCCTAATGAAAAACTGTTTTTT

j_gene: TRBJ1-1
abundance: few
d_gene: .
v_gene: TRBV5-1
len: 14
CDR3aa: CASSLPGVNTEAFF
CDR3nt: TGCGCCAGCAGCTTACCTGGGGTCAACACTGAAGCTTTCTTT

j_gene: TRBJ2-4
abundance: once
d_gene: TRBD1
v_gene: TRBV6-1
len: 14
CDR3aa: CTSSSQGARDIQYF
CDR3nt: TGTACCAGCAGTTCACAGGGGGCGAGGGACATTCAGTACTTC

j_gene: TRBJ1-2
abundance: .
d_gene: TRBD1
v_gene: TRBV7-2
len: 14
CDR3aa: CTSSFYDRGNGYTF
CDR3nt: TGTACCAGCAGCTTTTACGACAGGGGAAATGGCTACACCTTC

j_gene: TRBJ1-1
abundance: .
d_gene: .
v_gene: TRBV20-1
len: 14
CDR3aa: CSARVGRGGTEAFF
CDR3nt: TGCAGTGCTAGAGTGGGAAGGGGGGGGACTGAAGCTTTCTTT

j_gene: TRBJ1-5
abundance: .
d_gene: .
v_gene: TRBV6-1
len: 13
CDR3aa: CASSEARNQPQHF
CDR3nt: TGTGCCAGCAGTGAAGCAAGGAATCAGCCCCAGCATTTT

j_gene: TRBJ1-5
abundance: few
d_gene: .
v_gene: TRBV7-2
len: 14
CDR3aa: CASSPGWGNQPQHF
CDR3nt: TGTGCCAGCAGCCCCGGATGGGGAAATCAGCCCCAGCATTTT

j_gene: TRBJ2-3
abundance: few
d_gene: .
v_gene: TRBV3-1
len: 15
CDR3aa: CASSHRVEGTDTQYF
CDR3nt: TGTGCCAGCAGCCACAGGGTGGAGGGCACAGATACGCAGTATTTT

j_gene: TRBJ2-3
abundance: many
d_gene: .
v_gene: TRBV6-5
len: 16
CDR3aa: CASSRVYPRAADTQYF
CDR3nt: TGTGCCAGCAGTAGGGTCTACCCCAGGGCGGCAGATACGCAGTATTTT